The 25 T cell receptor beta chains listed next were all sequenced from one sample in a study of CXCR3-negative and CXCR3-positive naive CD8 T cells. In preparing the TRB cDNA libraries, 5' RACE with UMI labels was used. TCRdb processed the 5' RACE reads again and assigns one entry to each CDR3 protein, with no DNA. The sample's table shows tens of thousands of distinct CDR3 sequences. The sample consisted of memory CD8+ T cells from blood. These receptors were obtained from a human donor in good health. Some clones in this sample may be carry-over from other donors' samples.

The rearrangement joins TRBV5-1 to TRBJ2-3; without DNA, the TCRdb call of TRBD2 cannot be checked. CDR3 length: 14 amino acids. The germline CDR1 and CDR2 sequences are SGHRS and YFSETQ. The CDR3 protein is CASSLGGPVDTEYF.

The CDR3 loop is CASSKGQGTNTEAFF. V usage is TRBV5-1 and J usage is TRBJ1-1; TCRdb reports TRBD1, a call that lacks DNA to check it against. The CDR3 extends over 15 amino acids. The germline gives CDR1 SGHRS, CDR2 YFSETQ.

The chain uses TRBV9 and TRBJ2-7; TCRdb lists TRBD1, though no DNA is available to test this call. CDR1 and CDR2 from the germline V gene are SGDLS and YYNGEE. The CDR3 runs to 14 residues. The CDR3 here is CASSFGQGTYEQYF.

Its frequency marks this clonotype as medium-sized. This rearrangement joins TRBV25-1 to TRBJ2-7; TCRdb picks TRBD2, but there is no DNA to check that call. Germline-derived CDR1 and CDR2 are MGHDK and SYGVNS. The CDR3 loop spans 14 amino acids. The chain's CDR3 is CASSEFGREVEQYF.

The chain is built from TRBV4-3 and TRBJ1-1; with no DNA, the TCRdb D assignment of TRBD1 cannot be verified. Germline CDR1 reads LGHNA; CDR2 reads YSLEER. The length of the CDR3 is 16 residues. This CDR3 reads CASSQYRGTAPTEAFF.

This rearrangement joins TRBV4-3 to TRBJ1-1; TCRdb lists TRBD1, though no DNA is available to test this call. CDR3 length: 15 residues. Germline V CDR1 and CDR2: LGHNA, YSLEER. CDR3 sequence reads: CASSQDEDSYTEAFF.

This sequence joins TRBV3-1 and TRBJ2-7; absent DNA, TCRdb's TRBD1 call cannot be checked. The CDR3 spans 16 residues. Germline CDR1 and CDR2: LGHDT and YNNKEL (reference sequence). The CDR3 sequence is CASSQGSRGPGYEQYF.

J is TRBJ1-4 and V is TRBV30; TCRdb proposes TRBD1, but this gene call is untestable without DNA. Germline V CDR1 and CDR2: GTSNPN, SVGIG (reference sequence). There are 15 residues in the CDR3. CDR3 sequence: CAWSVQGGTNEKLFF.

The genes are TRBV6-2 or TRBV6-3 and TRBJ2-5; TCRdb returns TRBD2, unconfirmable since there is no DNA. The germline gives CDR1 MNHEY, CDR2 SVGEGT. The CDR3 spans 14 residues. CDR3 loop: CASTAGGPVETQYF.

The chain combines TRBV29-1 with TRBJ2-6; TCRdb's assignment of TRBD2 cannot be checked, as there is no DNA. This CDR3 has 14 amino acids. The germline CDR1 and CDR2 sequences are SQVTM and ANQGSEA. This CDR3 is CSATGLAGANVLTF. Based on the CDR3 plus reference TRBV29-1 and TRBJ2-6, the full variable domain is SAVISQKPSRDICQRGTSLTIQCQVDSQVTMMFWYRQQPGQSLTLIATANQGSEATYESGFVIDKFPISRPNLTFSTLTVSNMSPEDSSIYLCSATGLAGANVLTFGAGSRLTVL.

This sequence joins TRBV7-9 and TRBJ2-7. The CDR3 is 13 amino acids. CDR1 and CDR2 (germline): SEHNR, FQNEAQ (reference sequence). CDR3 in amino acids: CASSLGDLYEQYF.

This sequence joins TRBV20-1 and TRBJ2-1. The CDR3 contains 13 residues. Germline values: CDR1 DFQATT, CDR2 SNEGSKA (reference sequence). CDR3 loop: CSAIERVENEQFF.

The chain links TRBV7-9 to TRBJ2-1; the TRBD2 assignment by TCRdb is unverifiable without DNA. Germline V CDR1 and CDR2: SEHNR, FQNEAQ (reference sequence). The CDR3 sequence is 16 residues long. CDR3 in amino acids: CASSYAGTSVYNEQFF.

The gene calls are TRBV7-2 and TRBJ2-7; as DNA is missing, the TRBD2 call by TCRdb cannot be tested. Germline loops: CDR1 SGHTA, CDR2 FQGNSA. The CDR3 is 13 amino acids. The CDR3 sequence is CASSSLWEYEQYF.

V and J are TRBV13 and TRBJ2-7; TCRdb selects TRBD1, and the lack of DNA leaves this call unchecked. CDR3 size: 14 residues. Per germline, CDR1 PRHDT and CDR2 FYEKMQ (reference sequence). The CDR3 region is CASSLTGEIYEQYF.

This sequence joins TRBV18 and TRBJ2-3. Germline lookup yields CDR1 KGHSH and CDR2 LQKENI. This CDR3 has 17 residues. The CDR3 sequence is CASSRKNLQYGTDTQYF.

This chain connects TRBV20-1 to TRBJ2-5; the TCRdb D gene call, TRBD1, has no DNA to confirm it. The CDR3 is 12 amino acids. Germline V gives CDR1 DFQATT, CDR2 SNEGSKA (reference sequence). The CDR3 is CSASWGQETQYF.

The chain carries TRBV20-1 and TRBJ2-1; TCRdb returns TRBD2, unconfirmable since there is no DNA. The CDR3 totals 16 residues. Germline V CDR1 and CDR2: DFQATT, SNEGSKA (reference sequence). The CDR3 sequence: CSARGLRGSSYNEQFF.

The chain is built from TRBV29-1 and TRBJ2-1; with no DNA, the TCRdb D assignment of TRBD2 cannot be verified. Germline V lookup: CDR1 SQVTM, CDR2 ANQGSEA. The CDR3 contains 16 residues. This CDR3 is CSVEDPPSGTYNEQFF.

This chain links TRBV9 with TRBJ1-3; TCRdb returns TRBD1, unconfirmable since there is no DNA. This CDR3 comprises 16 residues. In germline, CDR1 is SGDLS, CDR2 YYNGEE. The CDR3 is CASSHRPGSSGNTIYF.

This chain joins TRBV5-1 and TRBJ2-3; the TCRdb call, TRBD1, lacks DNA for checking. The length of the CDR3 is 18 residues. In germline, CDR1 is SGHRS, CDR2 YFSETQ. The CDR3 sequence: CASSLEQGYASGPDTQYF.

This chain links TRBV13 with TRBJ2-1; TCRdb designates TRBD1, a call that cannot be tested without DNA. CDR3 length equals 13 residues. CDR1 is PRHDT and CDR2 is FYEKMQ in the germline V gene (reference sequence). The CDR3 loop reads CASSFRQYNEQFF. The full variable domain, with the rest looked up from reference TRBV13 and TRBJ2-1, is AAGVIQSPRHLIKEKRETATLKCYPIPRHDTVYWYQQGPGQDPQFLISFYEKMQSDKGSIPDRFSAQQFSDYHSELNMSSLELGDSALYFCASSFRQYNEQFFGPGTRLTVL.

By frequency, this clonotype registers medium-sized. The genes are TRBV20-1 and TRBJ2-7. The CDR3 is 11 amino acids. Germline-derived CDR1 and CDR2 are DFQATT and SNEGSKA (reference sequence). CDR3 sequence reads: CSAIDHYEQYF.

CDR3 residues: CSARDVSPYEQYF. The genes are TRBV20-1 and TRBJ2-7; with no DNA, the TCRdb D assignment of TRBD1 cannot be verified. Germline CDR1 DFQATT, CDR2 SNEGSKA (reference sequence). There are 13 residues in the CDR3.

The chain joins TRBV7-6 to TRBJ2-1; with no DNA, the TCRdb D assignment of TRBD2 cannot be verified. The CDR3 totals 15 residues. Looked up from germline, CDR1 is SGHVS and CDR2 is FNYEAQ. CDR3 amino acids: CASSSTSGGAHEQFF. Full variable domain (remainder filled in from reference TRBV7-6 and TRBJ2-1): GAGVSQSPRYKVTKRGQDVALRCDPISGHVSLYWYRQALGQGPEFLTYFNYEAQQDKSGLPNDRFSAERPEGSISTLTIQRTEQRDSAMYRCASSSTSGGAHEQFFGPGTRLTVL.